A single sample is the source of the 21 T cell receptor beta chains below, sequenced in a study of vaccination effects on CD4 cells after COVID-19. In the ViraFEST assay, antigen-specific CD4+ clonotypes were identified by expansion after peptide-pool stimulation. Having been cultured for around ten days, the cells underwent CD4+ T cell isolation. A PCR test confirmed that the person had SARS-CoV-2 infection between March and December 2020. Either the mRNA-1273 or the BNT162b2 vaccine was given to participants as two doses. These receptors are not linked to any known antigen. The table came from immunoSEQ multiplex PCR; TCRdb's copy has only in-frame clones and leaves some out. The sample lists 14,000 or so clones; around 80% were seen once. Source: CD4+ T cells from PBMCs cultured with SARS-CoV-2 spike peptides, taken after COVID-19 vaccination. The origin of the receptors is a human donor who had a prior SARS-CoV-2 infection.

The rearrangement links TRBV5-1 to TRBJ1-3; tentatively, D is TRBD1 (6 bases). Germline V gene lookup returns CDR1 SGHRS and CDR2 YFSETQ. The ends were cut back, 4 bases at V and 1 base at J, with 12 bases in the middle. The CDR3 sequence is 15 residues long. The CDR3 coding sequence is TGCGCCAGCAGCGGAGGGACATTTTCTGGAAACACCATATATTTT. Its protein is CASSGGTFSGNTIYF.

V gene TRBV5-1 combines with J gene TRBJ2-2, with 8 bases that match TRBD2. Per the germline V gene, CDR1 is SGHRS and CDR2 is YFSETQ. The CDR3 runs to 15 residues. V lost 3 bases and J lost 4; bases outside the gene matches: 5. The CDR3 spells CASSSGGAATGELFF. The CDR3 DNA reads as TGCGCCAGCAGCTCGGGGGGGGCCGCCACCGGGGAGCTGTTTTTT.

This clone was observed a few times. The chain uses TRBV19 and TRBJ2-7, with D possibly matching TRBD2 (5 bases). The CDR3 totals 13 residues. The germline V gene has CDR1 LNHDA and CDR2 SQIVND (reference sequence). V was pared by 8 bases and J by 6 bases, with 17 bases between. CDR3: CASGAVRGTEQYF. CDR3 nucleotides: TGTGCCAGTGGTGCTGTTCGGGGTACCGAGCAGTACTTC.

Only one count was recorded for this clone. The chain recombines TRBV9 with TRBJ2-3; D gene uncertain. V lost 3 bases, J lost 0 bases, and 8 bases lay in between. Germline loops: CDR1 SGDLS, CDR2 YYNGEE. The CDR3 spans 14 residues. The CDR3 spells CASSDLASTDTQYF. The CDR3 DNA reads TGTGCCAGCAGCGACCTGGCTAGCACAGATACGCAGTATTTT. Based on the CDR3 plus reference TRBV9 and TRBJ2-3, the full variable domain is DSGVTQTPKHLITATGQRVTLRCSPRSGDLSVYWYQQSLDQGLQFLIQYYNGEERAKGNILERFSAQQFPDLHSELNLSSLELGDSALYFCASSDLASTDTQYFGPGTRLTVL.

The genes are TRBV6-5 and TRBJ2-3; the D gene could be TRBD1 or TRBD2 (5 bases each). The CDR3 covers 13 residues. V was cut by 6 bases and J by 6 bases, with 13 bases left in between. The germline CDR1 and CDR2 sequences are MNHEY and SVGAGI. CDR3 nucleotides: TGTGCCAGCAGGGGACCCGCCATGGATACGCAGTATTTT. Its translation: CASRGPAMDTQYF.

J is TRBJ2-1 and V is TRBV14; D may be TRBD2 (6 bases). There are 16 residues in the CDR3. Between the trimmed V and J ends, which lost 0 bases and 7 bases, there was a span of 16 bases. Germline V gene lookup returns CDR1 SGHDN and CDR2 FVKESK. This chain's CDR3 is CASSQDLLAVRNEQFF. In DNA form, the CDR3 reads TGTGCCAGCAGCCAAGATTTACTAGCTGTTAGGAATGAGCAGTTCTTC.

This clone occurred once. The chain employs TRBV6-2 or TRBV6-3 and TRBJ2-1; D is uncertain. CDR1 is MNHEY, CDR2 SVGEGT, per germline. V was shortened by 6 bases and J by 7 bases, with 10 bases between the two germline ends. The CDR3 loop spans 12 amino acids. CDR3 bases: TGTGCCAGCAGCCCTAGGGAAAATGAGCAGTTCTTC. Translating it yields CASSPRENEQFF.

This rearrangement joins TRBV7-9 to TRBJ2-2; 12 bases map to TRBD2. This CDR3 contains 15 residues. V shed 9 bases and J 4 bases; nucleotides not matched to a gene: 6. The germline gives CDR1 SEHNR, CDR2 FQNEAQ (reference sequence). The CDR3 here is CASPLTSGGTGELFF. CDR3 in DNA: TGTGCCAGTCCCCTGACTAGCGGGGGCACCGGGGAGCTGTTTTTT. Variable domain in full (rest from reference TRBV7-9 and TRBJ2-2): DTGVSQNPRHKITKRGQNVTFRCDPISEHNRLYWYRQTLGQGPEFLTYFQNEAQLEKSRLLSDRFSAERPKGSFSTLEIQRTEQGDSAMYLCASPLTSGGTGELFFGEGSRLTVL.

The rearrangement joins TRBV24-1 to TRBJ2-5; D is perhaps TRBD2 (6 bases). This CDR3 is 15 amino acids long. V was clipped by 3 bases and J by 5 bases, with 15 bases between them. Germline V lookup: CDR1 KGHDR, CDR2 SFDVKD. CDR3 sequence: CATSDPRGNGETQYF. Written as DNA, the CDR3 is TGTGCCACCAGTGATCCCCGGGGGAACGGGGAGACCCAGTACTTC.

The CDR3: CASSQAPLSGGEGSTDTQYF. CDR3 DNA sequence: TGCGCCAGCAGCCAAGCCCCCCTCTCGGGGGGGGAGGGAAGCACAGATACGCAGTATTTT. This chain joins TRBV4-1 and TRBJ2-3, with 8 bases that match TRBD2. Germline V gives CDR1 MGHRA, CDR2 YSYEKL. The CDR3 spans 20 residues. The junction had 15 bases not matched to a gene; V was cut back by 1 base and J by 0 bases.

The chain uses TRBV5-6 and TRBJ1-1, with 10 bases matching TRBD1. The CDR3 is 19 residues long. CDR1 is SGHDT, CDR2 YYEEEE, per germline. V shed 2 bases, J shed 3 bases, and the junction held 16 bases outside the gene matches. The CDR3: CASSFAGRTGGVIYTEAFF. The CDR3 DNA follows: TGTGCCAGCAGCTTCGCCGGACGGACAGGGGGGGTAATATACACTGAAGCTTTCTTT. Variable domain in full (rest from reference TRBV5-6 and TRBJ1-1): DAGVTQSPTHLIKTRGQQVTLRCSPKSGHDTVSWYQQALGQGPQFIFQYYEEEERQRGNFPDRFSGHQFPNYSSELNVNALLLGDSALYLCASSFAGRTGGVIYTEAFFGQGTRLTVV.

The CDR3 loop reads CASSLGRAARGVGYTF. CDR3 coding DNA: TGTGCCAGCTCACTGGGCAGGGCGGCCCGTGGGGTTGGCTACACCTTC. V and J are TRBV18 and TRBJ1-2; tentatively, D is TRBD1 (5 bases). The CDR3 totals 16 residues. The V end lost 4 bases, the J end lost 7 bases, and 22 bases lay between the germline ends. Germline V CDR1 and CDR2: KGHSH, LQKENI.

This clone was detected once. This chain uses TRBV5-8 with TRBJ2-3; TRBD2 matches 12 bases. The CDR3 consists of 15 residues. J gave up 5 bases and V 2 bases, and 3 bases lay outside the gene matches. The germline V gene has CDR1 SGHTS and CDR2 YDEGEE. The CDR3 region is CASSLALAGGDTQYF. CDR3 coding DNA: TGTGCCAGCAGCTTAGCACTAGCGGGGGGAGATACGCAGTATTTT.

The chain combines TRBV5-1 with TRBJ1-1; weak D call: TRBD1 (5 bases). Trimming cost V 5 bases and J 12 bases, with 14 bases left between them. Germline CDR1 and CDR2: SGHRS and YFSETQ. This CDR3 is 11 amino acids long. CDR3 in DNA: TGCGCCAGCAGTTCCGACAGTCTACCTTTCTTT. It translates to CASSSDSLPFF.

CDR3 residues: CASFPVQGINSGANVLTF. The CDR3 nucleotides read TGTGCCAGCTTCCCAGTTCAGGGAATAAACTCTGGGGCCAACGTCCTGACTTTC. The chain links TRBV18 to TRBJ2-6, with a weak D call TRBD1 (5 bases). The germline V and J ends were trimmed by 7 bases and 0 bases, with 19 bases remaining between them. The germline CDR1 and CDR2 sequences are KGHSH and LQKENI. The CDR3 length is 18 residues. Drawing the rest from reference TRBV18 and TRBJ2-6, the complete variable domain is NAGVMQNPRHLVRRRGQEARLRCSPMKGHSHVYWYRQLPEEGLKFMVYLQKENIIDESGMPKERFSAEFPKEGPSILRIQQVVRGDSAAYFCASFPVQGINSGANVLTFGAGSRLTVL.

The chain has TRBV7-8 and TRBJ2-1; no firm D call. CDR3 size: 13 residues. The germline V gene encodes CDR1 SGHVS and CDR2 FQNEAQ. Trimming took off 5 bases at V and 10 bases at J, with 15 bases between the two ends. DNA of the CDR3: TGTGCCAGCAGCCAGGACCGTCAATTGGAGCAGTTCTTC. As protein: CASSQDRQLEQFF.

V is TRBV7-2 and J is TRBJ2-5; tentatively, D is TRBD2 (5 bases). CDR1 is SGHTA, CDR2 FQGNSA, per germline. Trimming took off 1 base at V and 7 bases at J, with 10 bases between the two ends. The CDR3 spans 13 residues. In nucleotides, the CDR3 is TGTGCCAGCAGCTTAGGAGGGCCCGGGACCCAGTACTTC. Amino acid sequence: CASSLGGPGTQYF.

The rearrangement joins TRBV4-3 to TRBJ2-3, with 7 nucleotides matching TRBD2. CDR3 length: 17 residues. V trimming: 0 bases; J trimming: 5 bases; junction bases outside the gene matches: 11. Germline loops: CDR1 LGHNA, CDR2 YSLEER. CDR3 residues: CASSQDVGGGRVDTQYF. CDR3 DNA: TGCGCCAGCAGCCAAGATGTCGGGGGAGGGAGGGTAGATACGCAGTATTTT.

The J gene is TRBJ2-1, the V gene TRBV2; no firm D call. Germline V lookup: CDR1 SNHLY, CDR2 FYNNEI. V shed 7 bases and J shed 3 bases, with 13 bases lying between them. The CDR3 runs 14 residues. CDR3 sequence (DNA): TGTGCCAGCAACCCCCGTGGGTACTACAATGAGCAGTTCTTC. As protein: CASNPRGYYNEQFF.

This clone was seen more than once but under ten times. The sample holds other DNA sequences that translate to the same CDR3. The CDR3 loop reads CASSLGSRSGQETQYF. The CDR3 DNA reads as TGTGCCAGCAGCTTAGGATCGCGATCAGGCCAAGAGACCCAGTACTTC. This rearrangement joins TRBV7-2 to TRBJ2-5; D is unclear. The germline CDR1 and CDR2 sequences are SGHTA and FQGNSA. The V end was cut by 1 base, the J end by 1 base, with 13 bases between. The CDR3 has 16 residues.

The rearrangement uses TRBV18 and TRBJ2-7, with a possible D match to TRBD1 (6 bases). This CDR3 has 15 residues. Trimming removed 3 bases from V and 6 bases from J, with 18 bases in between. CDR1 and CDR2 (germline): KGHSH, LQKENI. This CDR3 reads CASSPLTGRRAEQYF. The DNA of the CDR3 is TGTGCCAGCTCACCCCTCACAGGGCGGCGGGCCGAGCAGTACTTC.